This TCR beta chain came from a study of shared clonotypes between healthy human individuals. The CDR3 runs to 16 residues. Per germline, CDR1 SGHAT and CDR2 FQNNGV. V lost 1 base and J lost 7; bases outside the gene matches: 9. Measured with immunoSEQ multiplex PCR; TCRdb has only the in-frame clones, and not every one. This sample has roughly 2.2 million clones, with approximately 90% found just once. This chain links TRBV11-2 with TRBJ2-7, with 11 nucleotides matching TRBD1. Specimen: naive CD4+ T cells from PBMCs. As to subset: CD45RA+ positively selected. The receptor was isolated from a man aged 18 to 30 in good health. Some clones in this sample may be carry-over from other donors' samples. This chain's CDR3 is CASSLVRTGGIQEQYF. CDR3 nucleotides: TGTGCCAGCAGCTTAGTTCGGACAGGGGGCATACAGGAGCAGTACTTC.